This T cell receptor beta chain was found in a study of T cells in Graves' hyperthyroidism and ophthalmopathy. General study points: The blood repertoire included most of the expanded thyroid clonotypes above 0.001. The model anticipated ophthalmopathy a median 6.5 months pre-onset.

There were TCR beta CDR3 regions amplified from RNA transcripts. The HTBI primer set drove a first-round RT-PCR of the TCR CDR3. From the multiplex PCR reads, TCRdb called clonotypes with MiXCR, one entry per CDR3 protein. The sample carries 550,000 to 650,000 distinct CDR3 sequences, 11% to 15% recorded once. Many counts were recorded for this clonotype. The antigen is unknown. The study based diagnoses on clinical symptoms, serum thyroxine and TRAb, thyroid ultrasound and orbital computed tomography. J was trimmed by 5 bases and V by 2 bases; bases with no gene match: 5. The V gene's germline CDR1 is GTSNPN and CDR2 SVGIG (reference sequence). CDR3 length: 15 residues.

Sample: blood. The chain has TRBV30 and TRBJ2-5, with 13 bases matching TRBD2. This TCR was recovered from a woman in her thirties or forties with Graves' hyperthyroidism. The CDR3 region is CAWSYTSGRAETQYF. CDR3 bases: TGTGCCTGGAGTTACACTAGCGGGAGGGCCGAGACCCAGTACTTC.